This T cell receptor beta chain was sequenced during a study of long-term antiretroviral therapy in people with HIV. Sampling of each donor yielded at least one pre-ART PBMC sample and at least two post-ART PBMC samples. Study-wide results and caveats: ART adherence, viral resistance and therapy changes went undocumented. Control repertoires displayed wider CDR3 length ranges than the HIV repertoires.

Germline V lookup: CDR1 LNHDA, CDR2 SQIVND (reference sequence). The CDR3 extends over 16 amino acids. Trimming took 1 base from V and 0 from J, leaving 13 bases between them. To note about this clone: Its antigen remains unidentified.

The libraries were made with immunoSEQ v3.0 at survey level. For every sample, sequencing targeted roughly 40,000-55,000 T-cell genomes. Method: immunoSEQ multiplex PCR; TCRdb's copy keeps in-frame clones and lacks some. Here the sample spans approximately 22,000 clones, about 80% being singletons. This chain links TRBV19 with TRBJ2-7; maybe TRBD2 (5 bases). The TCR comes from a man aged 35 to 55 with HIV. The material sequenced was unsorted PBMCs, taken 0.5 years before starting antiretroviral therapy. CDR3 residues: CASSIGGPASSYEQYF. As DNA, the CDR3 is TGTGCCAGTAGTATAGGAGGGCCAGCAAGCTCCTACGAGCAGTACTTC.